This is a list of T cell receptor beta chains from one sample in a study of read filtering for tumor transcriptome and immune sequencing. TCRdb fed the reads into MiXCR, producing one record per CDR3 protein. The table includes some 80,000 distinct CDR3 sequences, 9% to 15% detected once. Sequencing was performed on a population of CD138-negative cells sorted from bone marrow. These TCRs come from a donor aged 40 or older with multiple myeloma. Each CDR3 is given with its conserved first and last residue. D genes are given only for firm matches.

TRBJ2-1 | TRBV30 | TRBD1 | CAWSVTGNEQFF
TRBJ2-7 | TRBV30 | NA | CAWSVTSYEQYF
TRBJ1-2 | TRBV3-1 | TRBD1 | CASSQGTGRNYGYTF
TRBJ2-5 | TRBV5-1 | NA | CASSLAPGGQETQYF
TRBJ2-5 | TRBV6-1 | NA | CASRRTGSGETQYF
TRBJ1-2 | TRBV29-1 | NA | CSVEETTGPNGYTF
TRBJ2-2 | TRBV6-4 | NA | CAGTGELFF
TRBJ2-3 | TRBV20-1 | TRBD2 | CSARDSGLAGGPSTDTQYF
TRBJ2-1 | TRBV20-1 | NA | CSARVPSPYNEQFF
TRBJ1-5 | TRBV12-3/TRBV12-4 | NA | CASSQQGSQPQHF
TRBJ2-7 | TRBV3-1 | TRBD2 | CASSPAGGLAGDPYEQYF
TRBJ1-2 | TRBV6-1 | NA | CASSEGPGNYGYTF
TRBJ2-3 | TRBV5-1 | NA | CASSLEGVADTQYF
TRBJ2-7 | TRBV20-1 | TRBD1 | CSARDRGRSLRQGSEQYF
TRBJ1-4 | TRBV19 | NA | CASTTQTHNEKLFF
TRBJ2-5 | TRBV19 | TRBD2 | CASSMVAGVQETQYF
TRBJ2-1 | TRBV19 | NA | CASTRDEGFSGREQFF
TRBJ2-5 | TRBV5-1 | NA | CASSYQETQYF
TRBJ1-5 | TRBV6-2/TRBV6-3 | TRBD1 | CASRPGQGQFYQPQHF
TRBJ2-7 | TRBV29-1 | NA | CSVETSPGYEQYF
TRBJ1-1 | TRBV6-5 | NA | CASRKGVNTEAFF
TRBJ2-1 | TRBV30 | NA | CAWSASHEQFF
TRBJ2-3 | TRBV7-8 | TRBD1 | CASSLSGTASQNTQYF
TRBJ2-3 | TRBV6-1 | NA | CASSEGSSTDTQYF
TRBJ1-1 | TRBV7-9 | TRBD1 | CASRAGGTEAFF